This TCR beta chain comes out of a study of beta chain features in type 1 diabetes. This clone came up once. Its antigen is not known. CDR3 length: 12 amino acids. Looked up from germline, CDR1 is SGHRS and CDR2 is YFSETQ. After removal of 5 bases from V and 6 bases from J, the junction contained 5 bases not matched to a gene. Whole-study results and caveats: In type 1 diabetes patients, VDJ junctions had fewer insertions; deletions at these junctions were more frequent. Among patients with Type 1 diabetes, TCRB CDR3s were moderately but significantly shorter in every one of the four CD4+ subsets. Compared with healthy donors, patients appeared to share more similar naive, central memory and regulatory TCRB repertoires.

Sequencing targeted expressed TCRB transcripts, as all isolated RNA had been reverse transcribed. Using immunoSEQ multiplex PCR, the repertoire was profiled, and TCRdb retains in-frame clones only, with some absent. The sample lists a few hundred thousand clones; over 14% were seen once. The material sequenced was naive CD4+ T cells from blood. The chain couples TRBV5-1 to TRBJ2-7; 7 nucleotides agree with TRBD1. The sequence was obtained from a man aged 18-30 years with type 1 diabetes. CDR3 DNA: TGCGCCAGCAGTACAGGGGTGGGCGAGCAGTACTTC. Translated, it gives CASSTGVGEQYF.